This T cell receptor (beta chain) was recorded in a study of blood T cell repertoires in COVID-19. Study as a whole: Samples representing acute and convalescent COVID-19 were sourced from the United States, Italy and Spain. The analysed material was cDNA or gDNA that came from T cells, B-cell-depleted T cells, or PBMCs.

Authors' data handling: Quantification of nucleated cells was approximated via reference gene primer amplification. Repertoires were generated with immunoSEQ multiplex PCR, while TCRdb's copy carries only in-frame clones and drops some. V, J and clone size were drawn from that table, and D and trimming were deduced from the DNA. The table shows about 94,000 clones, with about 80% occurring only once. The sequenced sample was peripheral blood. The TCR comes from a human donor in a cohort sampled during active COVID-19.

CDR3 nucleotide sequence: TGTGCCAGCAGCTTCCCCGGACTAGAAGGGCCCGGGGAGCTGTTTTTT. Its translation: CASSFPGLEGPGELFF. The rearrangement uses TRBV11-2 and TRBJ2-2; 7 bases map to TRBD2. Looked up from germline, CDR1 is SGHAT and CDR2 is FQNNGV. V trimming: 3 bases; J trimming: 6 bases; junction bases outside the gene matches: 10. There are 16 residues in the CDR3.